This T cell receptor beta chain was sequenced during a study of immune heterogeneity within non-small cell lung tumors. Study-level points and caveats: For local T-cell clonality, the correlation with local tumor mutational burden was moderate but significant (R roughly 0.34). Different tumor locations in one patient shared dominant CDR3 beta clonotypes yet harbored unique high-frequency clones. High-frequency T-cell receptor beta clonotypes differed largely between individual patients.

CDR3 of TCR beta was amplified by multiplex PCR that used 32 V and 13 J primers. TCRdb passed the multiplex PCR reads through MiXCR, listing each CDR3 protein once. The sample consists of more than 3,000 distinct CDR3 sequences, 25% to 30% of them appearing once. Notes on this clonotype: Its antigen is not identified. A much larger clone differs by one base, so this may be a read error.

Bulk tumor gDNA, roughly 600 ng per sample, served as the TCR template. Each primary tumor yielded several biopsies, collected far apart from one another at surgery. Patients underwent curative surgery for untreated, newly diagnosed non-small cell lung cancer. The study drew donors from newly diagnosed non-small cell lung cancer patients having surgery with curative intent. Sequencing input: lung tumor tissue. The receptor comes from a man aged 55 to 69 with non-small cell lung cancer.

The CDR3 DNA is TGTCCCACCTTTAAACGGGGCGTTTACTCTGGAAACACCATATATTTT. It translates to CPTFKRGVYSGNTIYF. V usage is TRBV6-1 and J usage is TRBJ1-3; tentatively, D is TRBD1 (5 bases). CDR3 length: 16 residues. CDR1 is MNHNS and CDR2 is SASEGT in the germline V gene.